This entry lists 17 T cell receptor beta chains sequenced from one sample in a study of cytomegalovirus exposure and HLA in healthy donors. The study ran its PCR with 60 Vbeta and 13 Jbeta primers. The assay was immunoSEQ multiplex PCR, and TCRdb's table has in-frame clones only and misses some. The sample contains around 180,000 clones, approximately 82% of which appear only once. Sequences were obtained from PBMCs. The receptor set was obtained from a girl aged 2 to 10 in good health and CMV-seropositive.

The V and J genes are TRBV19 and TRBJ1-1, with 8 positions matching TRBD1. The CDR3 is 14 residues long. The trim removed 2 bases at V and 1 base at J, leaving 0 bases unmatched. Germline V gene lookup returns CDR1 LNHDA and CDR2 SQIVND (reference sequence). The CDR3 spells CASSIQGANTEAFF. The CDR3 nucleotides read TGTGCCAGTAGTATACAGGGGGCGAACACTGAAGCTTTCTTT.

This chain links TRBV6-5 with TRBJ2-2; no definite D call. The ends were cut back, 2 bases at V and 3 bases at J, with 4 bases in the middle. The germline V gene encodes CDR1 MNHEY and CDR2 SVGAGI. The CDR3 contains 13 residues. The CDR3 reads CASSYLDTGELFF. The DNA of the CDR3 is TGTGCCAGCAGTTACCTTGACACCGGGGAGCTGTTTTTT.

The chain couples TRBV30 to TRBJ2-1, with TRBD2 matching 7 bases. There are 11 residues in the CDR3. The V gene's germline CDR1 is GTSNPN and CDR2 SVGIG (reference sequence). Trimming removed 3 bases from V and 8 bases from J; junction bases left unmatched: 1. CDR3 amino acids: CAWSGLDEQFF. The CDR3 nucleotides are TGTGCCTGGAGCGGACTAGATGAGCAGTTCTTC. Supplemented by reference TRBV30 and TRBJ2-1, the full variable domain reads SQTIHQWPATLVQPVGSPLSLECTVEGTSNPNLYWYRQAAGRGLQLLFYSVGIGQISSEVPQNLSASRPQDRQFILSSKKLLLSDSGFYLCAWSGLDEQFFGPGTRLTVL.

The chain uses TRBV6-6 and TRBJ1-4; 9 nucleotides align to TRBD1. With 8 bases clipped from V and 3 bases from J, the junction kept 7 bases outside the gene matches. The CDR3 has 15 residues. CDR1 and CDR2 (germline): MNHNY, SVGAGI (reference sequence). The CDR3 DNA sequence: TGTGCCAGCTGGACAGGGGACTTAGCTAATGAAAAACTGTTTTTT. It encodes CASWTGDLANEKLFF.

V and J are TRBV19 and TRBJ2-1; 9 bases agree with TRBD1. The V and J ends lost 3 bases and 7 bases, in that order; junction bases with no gene match: 16. Germline loops: CDR1 LNHDA, CDR2 SQIVND (reference sequence). CDR3 length equals 18 residues. CDR3 bases: TGTGCCAGTAGTATTTCCTCGGCGGGACAGGGTTACCTAAATGAGCAGTTCTTC. It specifies CASSISSAGQGYLNEQFF.

V usage is TRBV5-1 and J usage is TRBJ2-7, with D tentatively TRBD2 (5 bases). CDR1 and CDR2 from the germline V gene are SGHRS and YFSETQ. Trimming left V 2 bases short and J 0 bases short, with 9 bases between. The CDR3 loop spans 14 amino acids. The CDR3 is CASSFGGSSYEQYF. DNA of the CDR3: TGCGCCAGCAGCTTCGGAGGAAGCTCCTACGAGCAGTACTTC.

This clone was seen at least ten times. The chain links TRBV28 to TRBJ1-6, with 7 bases matching TRBD1. The germline V gene encodes CDR1 MDHEN and CDR2 SYDVKM. After removal of 6 bases from V and 4 bases from J, the junction contained 9 bases not matched to a gene. The CDR3 runs to 16 residues. CDR3 DNA sequence: TGTGCCAGCAGCTCATACCGGGACAGATATAATTCACCCCTCCACTTT. Protein product: CASSSYRDRYNSPLHF.

The chain carries TRBV5-1 and TRBJ2-1; 7 nucleotides match TRBD1. After removal of 1 base from V and 3 bases from J, the junction contained 10 bases not matched to a gene. CDR3 size: 17 residues. The V gene's germline CDR1 is SGHRS and CDR2 YFSETQ. The CDR3 nucleotides are TGCGCCAGCAGCTTGTACTTTTCGGGACAGAACTACAATGAGCAGTTCTTC. Translated, it gives CASSLYFSGQNYNEQFF.

V and J are TRBV28 and TRBJ1-1; the D gene is possibly TRBD1 (5 bases). CDR1 is MDHEN and CDR2 is SYDVKM in the germline V gene. CDR3 length: 14 amino acids. The V end lost 2 bases, the J end lost 5 bases, and 12 bases lay between the germline ends. The CDR3 DNA reads TGTGCCAGCAGTTTAGGAACACGGGGGACTGAAGCTTTCTTT. It specifies CASSLGTRGTEAFF.

This chain joins TRBV27 and TRBJ1-2, with 9 bases that match TRBD1. J gave up 0 bases and V 6 bases, and 20 bases lay outside the gene matches. Per germline, CDR1 MNHEY and CDR2 SMNVEV (reference sequence). The CDR3 extends over 20 amino acids. Written as DNA, the CDR3 is TGTGCCAGCAGGCCCACCCACAGGGGGCTTTCCCTCCAGGCTAACTATGGCTACACCTTC. It translates to CASRPTHRGLSLQANYGYTF.

CDR3: CASSSLRDRNYGYTF. The CDR3 DNA sequence: TGTGCCAGCAGTTCTCTCCGGGACAGAAACTATGGCTACACCTTC. V gene TRBV27 combines with J gene TRBJ1-2; 7 bases are a match to TRBD1. This CDR3 spans 15 amino acids. Per germline, CDR1 MNHEY and CDR2 SMNVEV (reference sequence). J lost 2 bases, V lost 4 bases, and 7 bases had no gene match.

The chain combines TRBV29-1 with TRBJ2-3; 7 nucleotides agree with TRBD2. The V segment lost 3 bases and the J segment 3 bases; nucleotides outside the gene matches: 9. The length of the CDR3 is 15 residues. CDR1 is SQVTM, CDR2 ANQGSEA, per germline. The CDR3 DNA sequence: TGCAGCGTTGAGGAGAGGCTAGCGGTGACAGATACGCAGTATTTT. It is translated as CSVEERLAVTDTQYF.

V gene TRBV9 combines with J gene TRBJ2-7; D gene ambiguous. V was clipped by 4 bases and J by 6 bases, with 17 bases between them. CDR1 is SGDLS and CDR2 is YYNGEE in the germline V gene. This CDR3 has 14 amino acids. CDR3 protein: CASSRESLRSEQYF. The CDR3 nucleotides read TGTGCCAGCAGCCGAGAGAGTTTACGATCCGAGCAGTACTTC. The full variable domain, in which reference TRBV9 and TRBJ2-7 provide the parts outside the CDR3, is DSGVTQTPKHLITATGQRVTLRCSPRSGDLSVYWYQQSLDQGLQFLIQYYNGEERAKGNILERFSAQQFPDLHSELNLSSLELGDSALYFCASSRESLRSEQYFGPGTRLTVT.

Details on this clone: This CDR3 is also generated by other DNA sequences in the sample. The rearrangement uses TRBV2 and TRBJ2-5, with TRBD1 matching 10 bases. The CDR3 is 14 residues long. The trim removed 4 bases at V and 1 base at J, leaving 0 bases unmatched. CDR1 is SNHLY and CDR2 is FYNNEI in the germline V gene. The CDR3 DNA is TGTGCCAGCAGTGGGGACAGGGGCCAAGAGACCCAGTACTTC. Its translation: CASSGDRGQETQYF.

This chain uses TRBV10-2 with TRBJ2-3, with TRBD2 matching over 12 bases. Germline V gives CDR1 WSHSY, CDR2 SAAADI. This CDR3 contains 17 residues. With V trimmed by 4 bases and J by 2 bases, 7 bases remained unmatched. CDR3 sequence (DNA): TGCGCCAGCAGTGGCCCTGGACTAGCGGGAAACACAGATACGCAGTATTTT. It specifies CASSGPGLAGNTDTQYF.

This clone has only a few counts. The J gene is TRBJ2-3, the V gene TRBV5-1, with a weak D call TRBD2 (6 bases). Germline lookup yields CDR1 SGHRS and CDR2 YFSETQ. CDR3 length equals 16 residues. Trimming took 0 bases from V and 1 from J, leaving 12 bases between them. Here the CDR3 reads CASSLASSARTDTQYF. The CDR3 region has the DNA TGCGCCAGCAGCTTGGCGTCTAGCGCCCGCACAGATACGCAGTATTTT.

The rearrangement links TRBV9 to TRBJ1-2, with 9 bases aligning to TRBD1. From germline, CDR1 is SGDLS and CDR2 YYNGEE. This CDR3 contains 13 residues. Trimming cost V 3 bases and J 6 bases; bases outside gene matches: 3. The CDR3 here is CASSDRTGDGYTF. The CDR3 nucleotides are TGTGCCAGCAGCGACAGGACAGGGGATGGCTACACCTTC.